One sample yielded the 21 T cell receptor beta chains listed below, sequenced in a study of blood T cell repertoires in COVID-19. Clones were read by immunoSEQ multiplex PCR, and TCRdb kept only the in-frame ones, dropping some. The sample consists of almost 200,000 clones, more than 75% of them appearing once. The sample taken for sequencing was peripheral blood. Receptors originate from a woman aged 35 to 49 with COVID-19, enrolled during active disease.

CDR3 residues: CASSDGTAKTQYF. The CDR3 DNA follows: TGTGCCAGCAGCGACGGGACAGCAAAGACCCAGTACTTC. This chain links TRBV12-3 or TRBV12-4 with TRBJ2-5; 7 bases match TRBD1. V trimming: 6 bases; J trimming: 6 bases; junction bases outside the gene matches: 7. This CDR3 is built from 13 residues.

This clone occurred once. The chain carries TRBV3-1 (or the pseudogene TRBV3-2) and TRBJ2-5; D possibly corresponds to TRBD2 (5 bases). The CDR3 loop spans 13 amino acids. The V end lost 0 bases, the J end lost 4 bases, and 6 bases lay between the germline ends. Germline CDR1 reads LGHDT; CDR2 reads YNNKEL (reference sequence). DNA of the CDR3: TGTGCCAGCAGCCAAGATCGGGGAGAGACCCAGTACTTC. This sequence encodes CASSQDRGETQYF.

J is TRBJ2-1 and V is TRBV5-1; TRBD2 agrees at 7 bases. Germline assignment: CDR1 SGHRS and CDR2 YFSETQ. This CDR3 region has 15 residues. The V segment lost 1 base and the J segment 4 bases; nucleotides outside the gene matches: 5. The CDR3 region is CASSLRLADYNEQFF. DNA for the CDR3: TGCGCCAGCAGCTTGCGTCTAGCGGATTACAATGAGCAGTTCTTC.

This sequence joins TRBV7-9 and TRBJ1-5, with unresolved D. V lost 0 bases and J 0 bases, leaving 3 bases between the germline ends. The CDR3 consists of 14 residues. From germline, CDR1 is SEHNR and CDR2 FQNEAQ (reference sequence). The chain's CDR3 is CASSLANSNQPQHF. In nucleotides, the CDR3 is TGTGCCAGCAGCTTAGCTAATAGCAATCAGCCCCAGCATTTT.

The rearrangement links TRBV6-5 to TRBJ2-2; maybe TRBD2 (5 bases). The CDR3 length is 15 residues. Germline V gene sequence: CDR1 MNHEY, CDR2 SVGAGI. V gave up 4 bases and J gave up 1 base, with 10 bases separating them. CDR3 DNA: TGTGCCAGCAGTTCCTCAGGAGGGAACACCGGGGAGCTGTTTTTT. Its protein product is CASSSSGGNTGELFF.

This clone was found a few times. The rearrangement joins TRBV19 to TRBJ1-1; D may be TRBD1 (5 bases). V was shortened by 5 bases and J by 5 bases, with 18 bases between the two germline ends. The germline V gene has CDR1 LNHDA and CDR2 SQIVND (reference sequence). The CDR3 contains 15 residues. The CDR3 reads CASSVISGRGTEAFF. CDR3 in DNA: TGTGCCAGTAGTGTAATCTCAGGGAGGGGTACTGAAGCTTTCTTT. Full variable domain (outside the CDR3, taken from reference TRBV19 and TRBJ1-1): DGGITQSPKYLFRKEGQNVTLSCEQNLNHDAMYWYRQDPGQGLRLIYYSQIVNDFQKGDIAEGYSVSREKKESFPLTVTSAQKNPTAFYLCASSVISGRGTEAFFGQGTRLTVV.

V usage is TRBV27 and J usage is TRBJ1-2; the D gene is possibly TRBD1 (5 bases). The CDR3 length is 14 residues. V lost 5 bases, J lost 0 bases, and 10 bases lay in between. Germline V lookup: CDR1 MNHEY, CDR2 SMNVEV (reference sequence). In DNA form, the CDR3 reads TGTGCCAGCAGTGAGTCAGGGCCTAACTATGGCTACACCTTC. It specifies CASSESGPNYGYTF.

This clone occurred a few times. The chain recombines TRBV11-3 with TRBJ2-1; a possible D gene is TRBD1 (5 bases). This CDR3 comprises 15 residues. In germline, CDR1 is SGHNT, CDR2 YENEEA. V lost 1 base, J lost 6 bases, and 13 bases lay in between. Here the CDR3 reads CASSLGGSPRNEQFF. CDR3 nucleotides: TGTGCCAGCAGCTTAGGGGGCTCGCCTCGCAATGAGCAGTTCTTC.

This clone was seen a single time. The chain is built from TRBV9 and TRBJ1-2, with D uncertain. The V end was cut by 0 bases, the J end by 8 bases, with 11 bases between. Germline CDR1 SGDLS, CDR2 YYNGEE. The CDR3 spans 13 residues. This CDR3 is CASSVAVGEGYTF. The DNA of the CDR3 is TGTGCCAGCAGCGTAGCCGTGGGAGAGGGCTACACCTTC.

This clone was observed a handful of times. This rearrangement joins TRBV7-9 to TRBJ1-4; D perhaps matches TRBD1 (6 bases). The CDR3 contains 15 residues. V was shortened by 4 bases and J by 4 bases, with 13 bases between the two germline ends. Germline V CDR1 and CDR2: SEHNR, FQNEAQ (reference sequence). The CDR3 loop is CASSYGGLYNEKLFF. CDR3 DNA: TGTGCCAGCAGCTACGGGGGGCTTTATAATGAAAAACTGTTTTTT.

This clone came up once. The chain employs TRBV18 and TRBJ2-5, with a possible D match to TRBD2 (6 bases). This CDR3 is 13 amino acids long. V was cut by 3 bases and J by 5 bases, with 10 bases left in between. Germline lookup yields CDR1 KGHSH and CDR2 LQKENI. The CDR3 DNA reads TGTGCCAGCTCACCGCGACGGGGGGAGACCCAGTACTTC. Its protein product is CASSPRRGETQYF.

In DNA form, the CDR3 reads TGTGCCAGCAGCTTAAGTACTAGCCACAATGAGCAGTTCTTC. This encodes CASSLSTSHNEQFF. V usage is TRBV7-2 and J usage is TRBJ2-1; D possibly corresponds to TRBD2 (6 bases). There are 14 residues in the CDR3. Germline lookup yields CDR1 SGHTA and CDR2 FQGNSA. Trimming took 2 bases from V and 5 from J, leaving 10 bases between them.

In its sample, this clone was seen a few times. The chain joins TRBV23-1 to TRBJ1-4; D gene unclear. TRBV23-1 is designated an ORF whose function remains uncertain. The CDR3 has 18 residues. Trimming pared 4 bases from V and 3 bases from J, leaving 21 bases between. As DNA, the CDR3 is TGCGCCAGCAGTCCCTCAGGAGCGGAGTTCTGGGCTAATGAAAAACTGTTTTTT. Protein sequence: CASSPSGAEFWANEKLFF.

The genes are TRBV6-5 and TRBJ2-5, with D possibly being TRBD2 (6 bases). Per germline, CDR1 MNHEY and CDR2 SVGAGI. V was clipped by 7 bases and J by 1 base, with 13 bases between them. The CDR3 spans 14 residues. This chain's CDR3 is CASTGRDRQETQYF. For the CDR3, the DNA is TGTGCCAGCACTGGGCGGGATCGCCAAGAGACCCAGTACTTC.

The chain links TRBV2 to TRBJ2-7; TRBD2 agrees at 11 bases. J was trimmed by 2 bases and V by 3 bases; bases with no gene match: 0. This CDR3 has 14 amino acids. Germline V gene lookup returns CDR1 SNHLY and CDR2 FYNNEI. The CDR3 nucleotides are TGTGCCAGCAGTGAGGGACTAGCGGCCTACGAGCAGTACTTC. Amino acid sequence: CASSEGLAAYEQYF.

The CDR3 region is CASSLGTTGGELFF. The CDR3 DNA reads TGCGCCAGCAGCTTGGGGACTACAGGCGGGGAGCTGTTTTTT. The J gene is TRBJ2-2, the V gene TRBV5-1; D possibly corresponds to TRBD2 (6 bases). The CDR3 totals 14 residues. V lost 0 bases, J lost 7 bases, and 10 bases lay in between. The germline V gene has CDR1 SGHRS and CDR2 YFSETQ.

The rearrangement links TRBV11-1 to TRBJ2-7; weak D call: TRBD2 (5 bases). V was trimmed by 6 bases and J by 4 bases, leaving 19 bases between them. This CDR3 region has 15 residues. Germline V gene sequence: CDR1 SGHAT, CDR2 FQDESV (reference sequence). The CDR3: CASSKDGDGAYEQYF. CDR3 in DNA: TGTGCCAGCAGTAAGGACGGGGATGGAGCTTACGAGCAGTACTTC.

The chain joins TRBV5-1 to TRBJ2-3; D may be TRBD1 (5 bases). CDR1 SGHRS and CDR2 YFSETQ come from the germline V gene. V lost 0 bases, J lost 2 bases, and 13 bases lay in between. The CDR3 totals 16 residues. CDR3 in amino acids: CASSLGAGYVTDTQYF. The CDR3 nucleotides read TGCGCCAGCAGCTTGGGGGCAGGGTATGTCACAGATACGCAGTATTTT.

The chain couples TRBV14 to TRBJ2-2; D is unclear. This CDR3 is 13 amino acids long. The germline gives CDR1 SGHDN, CDR2 FVKESK. Trimming stripped 3 bases from V and 7 bases from J, with 9 bases between. DNA for the CDR3: TGTGCCAGCAGCCAGGAGATCCGCGGGGAGCTGTTTTTT. This gives the protein CASSQEIRGELFF.

V is TRBV7-2 and J is TRBJ1-4; TRBD1 might be the D (6 bases). Per germline, CDR1 SGHTA and CDR2 FQGNSA. The V gene lost 2 bases and the J gene lost 6 bases, with 10 bases spanning the gap. The CDR3 runs 14 residues. The CDR3 sequence is CASSLRSGDEKLFF. The CDR3 nucleotides read TGTGCCAGCAGCTTAAGGTCAGGGGATGAAAAACTGTTTTTT.

J is TRBJ1-2 and V is TRBV14, with D perhaps TRBD1 (6 bases). The CDR3 has 13 residues. V was clipped by 3 bases and J by 5 bases, with 10 bases between them. CDR1 is SGHDN, CDR2 FVKESK, per germline. The CDR3 spells CASSHGTPYGYTF. CDR3 DNA: TGTGCCAGCAGCCACGGGACACCGTATGGCTACACCTTC.